This TCR beta chain stems from a study of blood T cell repertoires in COVID-19 (dated by TCRdb to 2020 to 2022). Regarding the study in general: The collaborator samples originated in the United States, Italy and Spain and spanned the acute and convalescent phases of COVID-19. The prospective study material was composed of cDNA or gDNA derived from T cells, B-cell-depleted T cells, or PBMCs. Subjects who had been exposed to COVID-19, were actively infected with it, or had recovered from it provided the deeply sampled blood TCRbeta repertoires that made up the dataset. The repertoires were made available in a free public database intended to serve as a resource for research on the immune response to SARS-CoV-2. Samples were obtained from the ongoing ImmuneRACE study (first 160 participants) and from 1,200 or so subjects provided by 6 global collaborators. The sample metadata nearly always contained a de-identified subject ID, COVID-19 status, age in years and sex. HLA class I and class II types, where available, came from metadata supplied by the sample provider rather than from assay-based typing.

V and J lose 4 bases and 6 bases, and a span of 18 bases separates them. The CDR3 has 15 amino acids, counting the end cysteine and phenylalanine. Just CDR3 DNA is preserved here, 45 bases in frame from base 1. The germline V gene (reference sequence) sets CDR1 to WNHNN and CDR2 to SYGVQD. Study-wide conclusions, independent of this receptor: The quantity of clinical and demographic metadata differed by source and by participant and was supplied without curation.

Collaborating institutions collected whole blood in K2EDTA tubes following their own protocols. For TCRbeta analysis, collaborator samples were shipped as frozen whole blood, as isolated PBMCs, or as DNA extracted from either sample type. TCRbeta CDR3 regions were amplified from genomic DNA by means of the immunoSEQ Assay, a bias-controlled multiplex PCR. For the original study's pipeline: Nucleated cell counts per sample were estimated from amplification of reference gene primers within the assay. To quantify the absolute abundance of each unique TCRbeta CDR3 rearrangement, sequence reads were collapsed and filtered. For each sample, productive Simpson clonality was calculated as the square root of Simpson's diversity index across productive rearrangements. Sourced from immuneACCESS, this table was stored by TCRdb with only in-frame sequences that have V and J called. A share of the clones is absent; for the studies checked, an unresolved V gene accounts for under half, and the remainder has no known explanation. V and J calls and clone size are given by that table; D and trimming were obtained from the DNA. Present in this sample are around 18,000 clones, 80% of which were seen just once. Approximately 10% of the sample is held by the ten biggest clonotypes.

On this clone: Its antigen is still unknown. Per-nucleotide qualities are absent, and no much larger clonotype sits a single base away.

Sequences were obtained from peripheral blood. Recombination linked TRBV10-1 to TRBJ1-1; the D segment could be TRBD1, given 6 matching bases. The receptor's source is a man at least 80 years old with acute or convalescent COVID-19. The DNA sequence is TGCGCCAGCAGTGGGGCAACCGGGACATATCCTGAAGCTTTCTTT. This is translated as CASSGATGTYPEAFF.